The 3 T cell receptor beta chains presented below share a single source sample, sequenced in a study of identical twins. TCRdb re-derived calls from the 5' RACE reads in MiXCR, one entry per CDR3 protein. This repertoire shows 500,000 to 650,000 distinct CDR3 sequences, approximately 20% found once; its top ten account for about 0.48%. This sample also belongs to another study, concerning yellow fever vaccine responses in identical twins.

The sequenced material came from CD4+ T cells sorted from blood. The receptors were gathered from a woman aged 18-29 years in good health.

The genes are TRBV28 and TRBJ2-1; a possible D gene is TRBD2 (6 bases). Germline CDR1 and CDR2: MDHEN and SYDVKM. The germline V and J ends were trimmed by 8 bases and 5 bases, with 19 bases remaining between them. There are 15 residues in the CDR3. The CDR3 DNA reads TGTGCCAGCGAGGTTTATGGGGCGGGGAACAATGAGCAGTTCTTC. It encodes CASEVYGAGNNEQFF.

This clonotype was counted between two and nine times. This chain joins TRBV7-9 and TRBJ2-2; D is possibly TRBD2 (6 bases). Trimming stripped 0 bases from V and 6 bases from J, with 11 bases between. Germline V gene lookup returns CDR1 SEHNR and CDR2 FQNEAQ (reference sequence). The CDR3 has 15 residues. The CDR3 is CASSLAAGPAGELFF. In nucleotides, the CDR3 is TGTGCCAGCAGCTTAGCGGCGGGACCTGCCGGGGAGCTGTTTTTT.

This clonotype showed up many times. The gene calls are TRBV11-1 and TRBJ2-5, with a weak D call TRBD1 (6 bases). CDR1 is SGHAT, CDR2 FQDESV, per germline (reference sequence). Trimming removed 3 bases at V and 3 bases at J, with 8 bases between. The CDR3 is made up of 13 amino acids. CDR3: CASSLGQEETQYF. In DNA, the CDR3 is TGTGCCAGCAGCTTGGGACAAGAAGAGACCCAGTACTTC.